A selection of T cell receptor beta chains follows, all from one sample in a study of TIL therapy for anti-PD-1-resistant metastatic lung cancer. Measured with immunoSEQ multiplex PCR; TCRdb has only the in-frame clones, and not every one. The data hold about 19,000 clones, with approximately 79% observed a single time. The material sequenced was blood, taken at baseline. These TCRs come from a person aged 25 to 85 with non-small cell lung cancer. Each CDR3 is given with its conserved first and last residue. D genes are given only for firm matches. Only part of the rows carry a size: once, few, many, or a class if the clone is expanded.

CDR3,DNA,V,J,size,D
CASSPRRGYSGNTIYF,TGTGCCAGCAGCCCCCGGCGAGGATACTCTGGAAACACCATATATTTT,TRBV7-9,TRBJ1-3,.,.
CASSLAAGRGTEAFF,TGTGCCAGCAGCTTAGCGGCAGGGAGGGGCACTGAAGCTTTCTTT,TRBV7-6,TRBJ1-1,.,.
CASTAQGASYEQYF,TGTGCCAGCACCGCACAGGGGGCATCCTACGAGCAGTACTTC,TRBV6-5,TRBJ2-7,.,TRBD1
CASSQMEGAGYNEQFF,TGCGCCAGCAGCCAAATGGAGGGGGCAGGATACAATGAGCAGTTCTTC,TRBV4-1,TRBJ2-1,once,.
CASSSTNTGELFF,TGTGCCAGCAGTTCGACAAACACCGGGGAGCTGTTTTTT,TRBV11-2,TRBJ2-2,.,.
CASNPFSTDTQYF,TGTGCCAGCAATCCATTCAGCACAGATACGCAGTATTTT,TRBV2,TRBJ2-3,once,.
CASSVAGTESNQPQHF,TGTGCCAGCAGTGTCGCCGGGACGGAAAGCAATCAGCCCCAGCATTTT,TRBV6-1,TRBJ1-5,.,.
CASSSGTLKETQYF,TGTGCCAGCAGCAGCGGGACTCTCAAAGAGACCCAGTACTTC,TRBV6-6,TRBJ2-5,once,TRBD2
CASNQLAGGPWDTQYF,TGTGCCAGCAACCAACTTGCGGGAGGGCCTTGGGATACGCAGTATTTT,TRBV9,TRBJ2-3,.,TRBD2
CASSQDRGDGYTF,TGTGCCAGCAGTCAGGACAGGGGGGATGGCTACACCTTC,TRBV2,TRBJ1-2,few,TRBD1
CASSFMDSRNTEAFF,TGTGCCAGTAGTTTTATGGACAGCCGGAACACTGAAGCTTTCTTT,TRBV19,TRBJ1-1,.,.
CASSLATGNYGYTF,TGTGCCAGCAGCTTAGCGACAGGGAACTATGGCTACACCTTC,TRBV7-2,TRBJ1-2,.,TRBD1
CASSADRGRRDGYTF,TGTGCCAGCAGCGCCGACAGGGGGCGAAGGGATGGCTACACCTTC,TRBV9,TRBJ1-2,.,TRBD1
CASRTGGSGTEAFF,TGTGCCAGTCGGACAGGGGGCAGTGGTACTGAAGCTTTCTTT,TRBV19,TRBJ1-1,.,TRBD1
CASSRGLAVTDTQYF,TGTGCCAGCAGCCGCGGACTAGCGGTCACAGATACGCAGTATTTT,TRBV5-4,TRBJ2-3,.,TRBD2
CASSPTSGGYNEQFF,TGTGCCAGCAGCCCGACTAGCGGGGGCTACAATGAGCAGTTCTTC,TRBV28,TRBJ2-1,.,TRBD2
CASNPRARTSYEQYF,TGTGCCAGCAACCCCAGGGCGAGGACAAGCTACGAGCAGTACTTC,TRBV2,TRBJ2-7,.,.
CASRSGDNQPQHF,TGCGCCAGCCGTTCGGGGGACAATCAGCCCCAGCATTTT,TRBV5-1,TRBJ1-5,few,.
CASEPPVHYNEQFF,TGTGCCAGCGAGCCCCCCGTTCACTACAATGAGCAGTTCTTC,TRBV7-9,TRBJ2-1,once,.
CASSIQQGSYEQYF,TGTGCCAGTAGTATCCAGCAGGGCTCCTACGAGCAGTACTTC,TRBV19,TRBJ2-7,.,.
CASSLDLAGPLSYEQYF,TGTGCCAGCAGCTTAGATCTAGCGGGGCCCCTTTCCTACGAGCAGTACTTC,TRBV11-2,TRBJ2-7,.,TRBD2
CASSIPDRGFTEAFF,TGTGCCAGTAGTATCCCCGACAGGGGGTTCACTGAAGCTTTCTTT,TRBV19,TRBJ1-1,few,TRBD1
CASSYGSNQPQHF,TGTGCCAGCAGTTACGGTAGCAATCAGCCCCAGCATTTT,TRBV6-2/TRBV6-3,TRBJ1-5,.,.
CASSQGQGIGNNEQFF,TGTGCCAGCAGCCAAGGCCAGGGAATTGGGAACAATGAGCAGTTCTTC,TRBV11-3,TRBJ2-1,.,.
CASSLDLNEQFF,TGTGCCAGCAGCTTAGATTTGAATGAGCAGTTCTTC,TRBV11-2,TRBJ2-1,.,.
CASGSGQNTEAFF,TGCGCCAGCGGCTCCGGACAGAACACTGAAGCTTTCTTT,TRBV5-1,TRBJ1-1,.,.
CASSSFWGQETQYF,TGTGCCAGCAGTTCATTTTGGGGTCAAGAGACCCAGTACTTC,TRBV27,TRBJ2-5,.,.
CATSEDRDTGELFF,TGTGCCACCAGTGAGGACAGGGACACCGGGGAGCTGTTTTTT,TRBV24-1,TRBJ2-2,.,TRBD1
CSASSQPSNQPQHF,TGCAGTGCTAGTAGTCAGCCTAGCAATCAGCCCCAGCATTTT,TRBV20-1,TRBJ1-5,once,.
CASSSPITSGRRGEQYF,TGTGCCAGCAGCTCGCCTATTACTAGCGGGCGAAGAGGCGAGCAGTACTTC,TRBV7-9,TRBJ2-7,once,TRBD2
CASSAPPDTQYF,TGTGCCAGCAGCGCCCCGCCGGATACGCAGTATTTT,TRBV9,TRBJ2-3,once,.
CASSPTDQPQHF,TGTGCCAGCAGCCCCACCGATCAGCCCCAGCATTTT,TRBV6-6,TRBJ1-5,medium-sized,.
CASSRLGVSGANQPQHF,TGTGCCAGCAGCCGACTTGGCGTATCAGGGGCCAATCAGCCCCAGCATTTT,TRBV7-8,TRBJ1-5,.,.
CASSEQGGTEAFF,TGTGCCAGTAGTGAGCAGGGTGGGACTGAAGCTTTCTTT,TRBV19,TRBJ1-1,.,.
CATGGLAGLNEQFF,TGTGCCACTGGGGGACTAGCGGGGCTCAATGAGCAGTTCTTC,TRBV2,TRBJ2-1,.,TRBD2
CASSPRGHEQYF,TGTGCCAGCTCACCACGGGGCCACGAGCAGTACTTC,TRBV18,TRBJ2-7,.,.